The clone carrying this T cell receptor beta chain has just one count. Antigen: not known. The sample belongs to a study of T cells in localized non-small cell lung cancer. Study-wide results and limits: In the blood, greater T cell density corresponded to longer overall survival. For the top 100 tumor clones, a median approximately 50 also appeared in adjacent lung. The tumor had only one region sequenced, so heterogeneity remains possible. Tumor trailed uninvolved adjacent lung in T cell clonality, which peaked there.

The protocol was immunoSEQ multiplex PCR, while the TCRdb copy is restricted to in-frame clones and leaves out a portion. The sample holds roughly 50,000 clones, about four fifths seen once. CDR1 is KGHSH and CDR2 is LQKENI in the germline V gene. The CDR3 is 14 residues long. V lost 3 bases and J 1 base, leaving 10 bases between the germline ends. The clonotype originates from an older female donor with stage II squamous cell lung carcinoma. The sequencing here drew on peripheral blood, taken before any cancer treatment. This chain links TRBV18 with TRBJ2-7; no clear D gene. CDR3 coding DNA: TGTGCCAGCTCACCGGGTGGGTCTTCCTACGAGCAGTACTTC. It yields the protein CASSPGGSSYEQYF.